The entry that follows covers one TCR beta chain sequence. This entry comes from a study of blood T cell repertoires in COVID-19. Study-level information: The study drew acute and convalescent COVID-19 samples from the United States, Italy and Spain.

V lost 5 bases, J lost 2 bases, and 3 bases stayed unmatched. In germline, CDR1 is SEHNR, CDR2 FQNEAQ (reference sequence). CDR3 size: 14 residues. Methods used by the authors: The assay estimated nucleated cells by amplifying reference gene primers. Here immunoSEQ multiplex PCR was the method, and the copy in TCRdb shows in-frame clones only, minus some. From that table come the V and J calls and clone size; the DNA was used to work out D and trimming. The table shows about 180,000 clones, with more than 65% occurring only once. The chain recombines TRBV7-9 with TRBJ1-3; 7 bases are shared with TRBD1. Sequenced: peripheral blood. The TCR originated in a woman aged 55-70 years with COVID-19, enrolled during active disease. CDR3 DNA: TGTGCCAGCAGCCCTACAGGGGCTGGAAACACCATATATTTT. This gives the protein CASSPTGAGNTIYF.